The rows below give T cell receptor beta chains drawn from one sample of a study of post-analysis software for immune sequencing data. In TCRdb, the PCR reads were re-called with MiXCR into one record per CDR3 protein. The sample has roughly 670,000 distinct CDR3 sequences, over 45% seen once. The sample comprised blood. All receptors come from a girl between 2 and 10 years old with multiple sclerosis. CDR3s include the opening cysteine and the closing phenylalanine or tryptophan. D genes are given only for firm matches. Not every row has a clone size; where given, it reads once, few, many or a size class.

.,.,TRBJ2-7,TRBV9,TGTGCCAGCAGCGTAGGTCGGCATCCTCCTCGGGAGCAGTACTTC,CASSVGRHPPREQYF
TRBD1,.,TRBJ2-1,TRBV7-9,TGTGCCAGCAGCCCGCCCCTACAGGGGGACCCCTACAATGAGCAGTTCTTC,CASSPPLQGDPYNEQFF
.,.,TRBJ1-2,TRBV7-6,TGTGCCAGCAGCTTAGCGGAGAAGGCCTCGGGCTACACCTTC,CASSLAEKASGYTF
.,.,TRBJ2-1,TRBV11-2,TGTGCCAGCAGCCCCCCTCAGGGGAGTCCTTGGTCCTACAATGAGCAGTTCTTC,CASSPPQGSPWSYNEQFF
TRBD2,.,TRBJ2-3,TRBV7-2,TGTGCCAGCAGCCTAGCGGGAGAACGCACAGATACGCAGTATTTT,CASSLAGERTDTQYF
TRBD2,once,TRBJ2-1,TRBV5-1,TGCGCCAGCAGCTTGGTTCCGGTAGCGGGAGCCCCCAGCGAGCAGTTCTTC,CASSLVPVAGAPSEQFF
TRBD1,.,TRBJ1-6,TRBV4-3,TGCGCCAGCAGACAGGGGGCAGACTTTTATAATTCACCCCTCCACTTT,CASRQGADFYNSPLHF
TRBD2,.,TRBJ2-7,TRBV5-1,TGCGCCAGCAGCTCCGGCTTCGGCGGGAGAGTCCACGAGCAGTACTTC,CASSSGFGGRVHEQYF
TRBD2,.,TRBJ2-1,TRBV20-1,TGCAGTGCTAGTTCAGCGGGGCTCTACAATGAGCAGTTCTTC,CSASSAGLYNEQFF
.,.,TRBJ2-1,TRBV9,TGTGCCAGCAGCCGAAGCGGACTCTCCTACAATGAGCAGTTCTTC,CASSRSGLSYNEQFF
.,.,TRBJ1-2,TRBV9,TGTGCCAGCAGCGTAGGAAGGGGAGAAGGCTACACCTTC,CASSVGRGEGYTF
TRBD2,.,TRBJ2-3,TRBV12-3/TRBV12-4,TGTGCCAGCAGTCCTCGGGGGGGGTTTGATACGCAGTATTTT,CASSPRGGFDTQYF
TRBD1,.,TRBJ2-7,TRBV20-1,TGCAGTGCTAGAGATGAACGACAGGGGCGCGAGCAGTACTTC,CSARDERQGREQYF
TRBD1,.,TRBJ2-7,TRBV5-8,TGTGCCAGCAGCTGGGCTCCTGAGACAGGGGGCTCCTACGAGCAGTACTTC,CASSWAPETGGSYEQYF
.,.,TRBJ2-1,TRBV20-1,TGCAGTGCTAGGGAAGGGGCGTCTGACAATGAGCAGTTCTTC,CSAREGASDNEQFF
TRBD1,.,TRBJ2-4,TRBV10-3,TGTGCCACTCAAGCAGGGGGCATGGCTCTAGCCAAAAACATTCAGTACTTC,CATQAGGMALAKNIQYF
.,.,TRBJ1-6,TRBV7-9,TGTGCCAGCAGCTTACGGGACGGTAATTCACCCCTCCACTTT,CASSLRDGNSPLHF
.,.,TRBJ2-7,TRBV6-5,TGTGCCAGCAGTTACTCCGTAGAGCAGGGGCAGTACTTC,CASSYSVEQGQYF
.,few,TRBJ2-4,TRBV6-1,TGTGCCAGCAGGGGGATAGCCAAAAACATTCAGTACTTC,CASRGIAKNIQYF
TRBD2,few,TRBJ2-3,TRBV25-1,TGTGCCAGCAGTGAATGGACTAGCGGGGTCCGTAGCACAGATACGCAGTATTTT,CASSEWTSGVRSTDTQYF
.,many,TRBJ2-7,TRBV10-3,TGTGCCATCAGTGAATCCTCCTACGAGCAGTACTTC,CAISESSYEQYF
TRBD1,few,TRBJ2-7,TRBV10-3,TGTGCCATCAGTGAGCCCGACAGGGGCTCCTACGAGCAGTACTTC,CAISEPDRGSYEQYF
.,few,TRBJ2-3,TRBV29-1,TGCAGCGTTGAAGTAACCGGGATCCCAGGGGATACGCAGTATTTT,CSVEVTGIPGDTQYF
.,.,TRBJ2-3,TRBV25-1,TGTGCCAGCAGTGACCCCGGGGGCGCATATACGCAGTATTTT,CASSDPGGAYTQYF
.,.,TRBJ2-1,TRBV6-5,TGTGCCAGCAGTAATAGAAAGTACTACAATGAGCAGTTCTTC,CASSNRKYYNEQFF
.,.,TRBJ1-1,TRBV5-1,TGCGCCAGCAGCTTGGCGAAGACGGTGAACACTGAAGCTTTCTTT,CASSLAKTVNTEAFF
.,.,TRBJ2-2,TRBV12-3/TRBV12-4,TGTGCCAGCGGGGTGGTCACCGGGGAGCTGTTTTTT,CASGVVTGELFF
.,.,TRBJ1-5,TRBV30,TGTGCCTGGAGTGTCGGGGGAGACAATCAGCCCCAGCATTTT,CAWSVGGDNQPQHF
.,.,TRBJ2-7,TRBV7-3,TGTGCCAGCAGCTTAAGAGGCTCCACAGGGCTTACCTCCTACGAGCAGTACTTC,CASSLRGSTGLTSYEQYF
TRBD1,.,TRBJ1-2,TRBV4-3,TGCGCCAGCAGCCAAGGGACAGGGGGAGACTATGGCTACACCTTC,CASSQGTGGDYGYTF
.,few,TRBJ2-4,TRBV20-1,TGCAGTGCTAGAGATTTAGCACAGGGTAAAGTTGCGGAAAACATTCAGTACTTC,CSARDLAQGKVAENIQYF
.,few,TRBJ2-5,TRBV4-1,TGCGCCAGCAGCCAAGATTGGGAGACCCAGTACTTC,CASSQDWETQYF
.,once,TRBJ2-3,TRBV7-6,TGTGCCAGCAGCGTCAGGACGGGAGCCACAGATACGCAGTATTTT,CASSVRTGATDTQYF
.,.,TRBJ2-5,TRBV12-3/TRBV12-4,TGTGCCAGCAGTGGCAGCATCGAGACCCAGTACTTC,CASSGSIETQYF
TRBD1,.,TRBJ1-2,TRBV12-3/TRBV12-4,TGTGCCAGCAGTACAGGGACAGAAGAAGGTTATGGCTACACCTTC,CASSTGTEEGYGYTF
.,few,TRBJ2-3,TRBV29-1,TGCAGCGTTGAAGCGATCACAGATACGCAGTATTTT,CSVEAITDTQYF
.,.,TRBJ2-4,TRBV2,TGTGCCAGCCACGACGCGGGGAGTCAGAGCATTCAGTACTTC,CASHDAGSQSIQYF
TRBD1,few,TRBJ1-2,TRBV6-5,TGTGCCAGCAGCCGACAGGGTACGGGTGGCTACACCTTC,CASSRQGTGGYTF
.,.,TRBJ1-6,TRBV14,TGTGCCAGCAGCCAAGCGGGCGTCTCCTATAATTCACCCCTCCACTTT,CASSQAGVSYNSPLHF
.,.,TRBJ2-3,TRBV20-1,TGCAGTGCTAGACGTAGGGCAGATACGCAGTATTTT,CSARRRADTQYF
TRBD1,few,TRBJ2-5,TRBV7-9,TGTGCCAGCAGTCGTCGACAGGGGGCTGTAGAGACCCAGTACTTC,CASSRRQGAVETQYF
TRBD2,.,TRBJ2-1,TRBV20-1,TGCAGTGCTAGGACTAGCGGGAGACTAACCTCCTACAATGAGCAGTTCTTC,CSARTSGRLTSYNEQFF
.,.,TRBJ2-7,TRBV6-5,TGTGCCAGCAGTTACTCGGGGCAGACCGCCTACGAGCAGTACTTC,CASSYSGQTAYEQYF
TRBD1,.,TRBJ2-2,TRBV14,TGTGCCAGCAGACAGACAGGGTCCACCGGGGAGCTGTTTTTT,CASRQTGSTGELFF
.,.,TRBJ2-7,TRBV2,TGTGCCAGTTCAGGGGGGGACGAGCAGTACTTC,CASSGGDEQYF
.,.,TRBJ2-7,TRBV12-3/TRBV12-4,TGTGCCAGCAGTTTCAGCCCCTACGAGCAGTACTTC,CASSFSPYEQYF
TRBD2,.,TRBJ2-2,TRBV2,TGTGCCAGCACCGGACTAGCGGGAGGGTCCGGGGAGCTGTTTTTT,CASTGLAGGSGELFF
.,.,TRBJ1-1,TRBV18,TGTGCCAGCTCACCACTGCTCTCGGGACACACGAACACTGAAGCTTTCTTT,CASSPLLSGHTNTEAFF
TRBD2,.,TRBJ2-1,TRBV20-1,TGCAGTGCCCCGACTAGCTTTAATGAGCAGTTCTTC,CSAPTSFNEQFF
.,.,TRBJ2-7,TRBV5-1,TGCGCCAGCGGCTTGGATCCAGGGGTAACCTACGAGCAGTACTTC,CASGLDPGVTYEQYF
.,.,TRBJ1-2,TRBV7-9,TGTGCCAGCAGTTTGGAGCATTCTTATGGCTACACCTTC,CASSLEHSYGYTF
TRBD1,few,TRBJ2-5,TRBV6-6,TGTGCCAGCAGTTCGGGGACAGGGTGGACCCAGTACTTC,CASSSGTGWTQYF
.,few,TRBJ1-1,TRBV12-3/TRBV12-4,TGTGCCAGCCCCGGTAGGGCTGAAGCTTTCTTT,CASPGRAEAFF
.,.,TRBJ2-3,TRBV12-3/TRBV12-4,TGTGCCAGCAGTCGAGGGAAGGCGCAGTATTTT,CASSRGKAQYF
TRBD2,.,TRBJ2-1,TRBV5-1,TGCGCCAGCAAGGTGGGACTAGCGGGAGGCTATGAGCAGTTCTTC,CASKVGLAGGYEQFF
.,.,TRBJ2-7,TRBV6-5,TGTGCCAGCAGTTACTCGACAGGCGAGGCAGGGCTTCCCTACGAGCAGTACTTC,CASSYSTGEAGLPYEQYF
.,.,TRBJ2-5,TRBV29-1,TGCAGCGTTTCTAAGGTACAAGAGACCCAGTACTTC,CSVSKVQETQYF
.,.,TRBJ2-2,TRBV7-6,TGTGCCAGCAGTCGCGCCCCCGCAGGAGAGGGGAAGTACACCGGGGAGCTGTTTTTT,CASSRAPAGEGKYTGELFF
.,.,TRBJ2-3,TRBV2,TGTGCCAGCAGTGAAGTGAGGGCCCGTTCAGATACGCAGTATTTT,CASSEVRARSDTQYF
.,.,TRBJ2-1,TRBV20-1,TGCAGTGCTAGAGGTTTATCGCGGGGCTACAATGAGCAGTTCTTC,CSARGLSRGYNEQFF